This is a list of T cell receptor beta chains from one sample in a study of PD-L1 blockade in urothelial cancer. The repertoire was sequenced with immunoSEQ multiplex PCR; TCRdb's copy has only in-frame clones and lacks some. The sample records some 52,000 clones, roughly 84% being singletons. Here the sequenced sample was PBMCs, taken around atezolizumab (anti-PD-L1) treatment. These receptors all stem from a man aged 40-49 years with urothelial cancer. CDR3s include the opening cysteine and the closing phenylalanine or tryptophan. Each record gives: CDR3 length, V gene, D gene, J gene, clone size, CDR3 DNA, CDR3 protein. D genes are given only for firm matches. Not every row has a clone size; where given, it reads once, few, many or a size class.

>15|TRBV27|TRBD1|TRBJ2-1|-
TGTGCCAGCAGTTTCCTAGGACAGGTTCTTGATGAGCAGTTCTTC
CASSFLGQVLDEQFF
>13|TRBV18|-|TRBJ1-2|-
TGTGCCAGCTCACCGGCTCCCAGAAATGGCTACACCTTC
CASSPAPRNGYTF
>14|TRBV15|TRBD2|TRBJ2-1|-
TGTGCCACCAGCTCCAGCGGGAGGGGGGATGAGCAGTTCTTC
CATSSSGRGDEQFF
>16|TRBV5-1|TRBD2|TRBJ2-3|-
TGCGCCAGCAGCTTAAGCGGGAGAGGAAGCACAGATACGCAGTATTTT
CASSLSGRGSTDTQYF
>15|TRBV5-1|TRBD2|TRBJ2-3|few
TGCGCCAGCAGCACACAGAGCGGGGGCACAGATACGCAGTATTTT
CASSTQSGGTDTQYF
>16|TRBV7-9|-|TRBJ2-4|-
TGTGCCAGCAGCTTAGCGCGAACCCCCCCAGGCGACATTCAGTACTTC
CASSLARTPPGDIQYF
>15|TRBV5-6|TRBD2|TRBJ2-3|-
TGTGCCAGCAGCTTCCGGGACTACCCCACAGATACGCAGTATTTT
CASSFRDYPTDTQYF
>14|TRBV2|-|TRBJ1-4|-
TGTGCCAGCAACCGCGGAGACTCAAATGAAAAACTGTTTTTT
CASNRGDSNEKLFF
>15|TRBV6-5|-|TRBJ1-1|-
TGTGCCAGCAGTTACTCGACACGTGGGCGTACTGAAGCTTTCTTT
CASSYSTRGRTEAFF
>13|TRBV19|-|TRBJ2-5|-
TGTGCCAGTAGTACCCGACACCAGGAGACCCAGTACTTC
CASSTRHQETQYF
>21|TRBV12-1|-|TRBJ2-7|-
TGTGCCAGCAGCTTTTGGGTCGGGGACAGGGGGCGCGAGACCCAGGCCTACGAGCAGTACTTC
CASSFWVGDRGRETQAYEQYF
>13|TRBV7-2|-|TRBJ1-2|-
TGTGCCAGCAGCTCCCTATTTACTGGTGGCTACACCTTC
CASSSLFTGGYTF
>15|TRBV7-7|TRBD2|TRBJ2-3|-
TGTGCTAGCAGCTTAACTAGCGGAGCCACAGATACGCAGTATTTT
CASSLTSGATDTQYF
>15|TRBV10-1|TRBD1|TRBJ2-5|-
TGCGCCAGCAGTGACCCTGGGACAGCGAAGGGGACCCAGTACTTC
CASSDPGTAKGTQYF
>13|TRBV2|-|TRBJ1-2|-
TGTGCCAGCAGTACGACAGTGGTGGATGGCTACACCTTC
CASSTTVVDGYTF
>15|TRBV6-5|TRBD2|TRBJ2-7|-
TGTGCCAGCAGTTACGGTGGCGGGAGCGCATACGAGCAGTACTTC
CASSYGGGSAYEQYF
>16|TRBV7-3|-|TRBJ2-5|-
TGTGCCAGCAGCTTATCCCACCGCGACGGGCAAGAGACCCAGTACTTC
CASSLSHRDGQETQYF
>16|TRBV7-2|TRBD2|TRBJ2-1|few
TGTGCCAGCACTATAGCGGGGACAAATACCTACAATGAGCAGTTCTTC
CASTIAGTNTYNEQFF
>15|TRBV11-2|TRBD2|TRBJ2-7|-
TGTGCCAGCAGGGGGTTGGGCGGGAGTCCATACGAGCAGTACTTC
CASRGLGGSPYEQYF
>14|TRBV18|-|TRBJ2-7|-
TGTGCCAGCTCACCCCGAGGAGAATCCTACGAGCAGTACTTC
CASSPRGESYEQYF
>14|TRBV29-1|TRBD2|TRBJ2-3|-
TGCAGCGCAATTCTAGCGGGAATCACAGATACGCAGTATTTT
CSAILAGITDTQYF
>15|TRBV30|-|TRBJ1-1|few
TGTGCCTGGAGTGGCCCGGGGGACTTCTACACTGAAGCTTTCTTT
CAWSGPGDFYTEAFF
>15|TRBV15|TRBD1|TRBJ2-1|-
TGTGCCACCAGCATCCCCGGGACAGGGGACAATGAGCAGTTCTTC
CATSIPGTGDNEQFF
>13|TRBV30|-|TRBJ1-1|-
TGTGCCTGGGGTCCCAGGGGAAATGGTGAAGCTTTCTTT
CAWGPRGNGEAFF
>15|TRBV6-1|TRBD1|TRBJ1-2|-
TGTGCCAGCAGTGAACAGGGGGTGGGCGACTATGGCTACACCTTC
CASSEQGVGDYGYTF
>17|TRBV19|TRBD1|TRBJ1-1|-
TGTGCCAGCGTAAGAGGGACAGGAGTATTAATGAACACTGAAGCTTTCTTT
CASVRGTGVLMNTEAFF
>14|TRBV6-1|TRBD1|TRBJ1-1|-
TGTGCCAGCAGTCTCATAGGAGGGGACAGGGAAGCTTTCTTT
CASSLIGGDREAFF
>14|TRBV10-1|TRBD1|TRBJ2-7|-
TGCGCCAGATTACGACGACAGGGTTCTAGGGAGCAGTACTTC
CARLRRQGSREQYF
>15|TRBV10-3|-|TRBJ2-1|few
TGTGCCATCACCCGGACTCTAATTGGATACAATGAGCAGTTCTTC
CAITRTLIGYNEQFF
>15|TRBV7-9|TRBD2|TRBJ2-7|-
TGTGCCAGCAGCCCGGGACTAGCGGGAGTAGACGAGCAGTACTTC
CASSPGLAGVDEQYF
>15|TRBV10-3|-|TRBJ2-7|-
TGTGCCATCAGTGAGTTGGCTTTCAGCTCCTACGAGCAGTACTTC
CAISELAFSSYEQYF
>15|TRBV28|-|TRBJ2-2|-
TGTGCCAGCATGGGCGACTCCCGCGGGACCGGGGAGCTGTTTTTT
CASMGDSRGTGELFF
>15|TRBV19|TRBD2|TRBJ2-7|-
TGTGCCAGTAGTATGAAGCGGGGCCCCTCCTACGAGCAGTACTTC
CASSMKRGPSYEQYF
>17|TRBV5-1|-|TRBJ2-1|-
TGCGCCAGCAGCCCGGAGCGGGCCATTGGTAGGGACAATGAGCAGTTCTTC
CASSPERAIGRDNEQFF
>16|TRBV7-9|-|TRBJ2-7|-
TGTGCCAGCAGCTTTCCGGGTTCCGCGGGGCCCTACGAGCAGTACTTC
CASSFPGSAGPYEQYF
>15|TRBV7-6|TRBD1|TRBJ2-3|-
TGTGCCAGCAGCCCGGGGGGGACAGGGGCAGATACGCAGTATTTT
CASSPGGTGADTQYF
>16|TRBV15|-|TRBJ1-1|-
TGTGCCACCAGCAGAGGGTTACGACAGACTAACACTGAAGCTTTCTTT
CATSRGLRQTNTEAFF
>13|TRBV6-1|TRBD2|TRBJ2-1|-
TGTGCCAGCCGGTGGGAGGGCCGGAATGAGCAGTTCTTC
CASRWEGRNEQFF
>11|TRBV28|-|TRBJ1-2|-
TGTGCCAGCAGAGAGACACGAGGCTACACCTTC
CASRETRGYTF
>13|TRBV6-6|TRBD1|TRBJ2-5|-
TGTGCCAGCAGGACAGGGGGCTTAGAGACCCAGTACTTC
CASRTGGLETQYF
>15|TRBV6-5|TRBD1|TRBJ1-3|-
TGTGCCAGCAGCCCGACAGGGTTGGGTGGAAACACCATATATTTT
CASSPTGLGGNTIYF
>14|TRBV9|TRBD1|TRBJ1-5|-
TGTGCCAGCAGCGCGGGGACAGGGCGTCAGCCCCAGCATTTT
CASSAGTGRQPQHF
>14|TRBV19|-|TRBJ1-1|-
TGTGCCAGTAGTATAGGGAGGGGGAACACTGAAGCTTTCTTT
CASSIGRGNTEAFF
>14|TRBV4-2|TRBD2|TRBJ2-7|-
TGTGCCAGCAGCCGAGCTAGCGGGAACGACGAGCAGTACTTC
CASSRASGNDEQYF
>15|TRBV7-2|TRBD1|TRBJ2-2|few
TGTGCCAGCAGGTGGGGACAGGTCGAAGCCGGGGAGCTGTTTTTT
CASRWGQVEAGELFF
>15|TRBV10-2|TRBD2|TRBJ2-1|-
TGCGCCAGCAGCCGTTCAGCGGGAGTCTACAATGAGCAGTTCTTC
CASSRSAGVYNEQFF
>13|TRBV7-9|-|TRBJ2-5|-
TGTGCCAGCAGCCCCCCGGGGGAAGAGACCCAGTACTTC
CASSPPGEETQYF
>17|TRBV4-1|TRBD2|TRBJ2-2|-
TGCGCCAGCAGCCGAGAACTAGCGGGAGCGAACACCGGGGAGCTGTTTTTT
CASSRELAGANTGELFF
>15|TRBV4-1|TRBD1|TRBJ2-7|-
TGCGCCAGCAGTCCCCCGGGACAGGGGTACTACGAGCAGTACTTC
CASSPPGQGYYEQYF
>17|TRBV28|-|TRBJ2-7|-
TGTGCCAGCAGTAGGTCCCCAGGAGGGACCCGAGGGGACGAGCAGTACTTC
CASSRSPGGTRGDEQYF
>15|TRBV7-6|TRBD1|TRBJ1-4|-
TGTGCCAGCAGCTGGGGACAGGGTGGGACTGAAAAACTGTTTTTT
CASSWGQGGTEKLFF
>11|TRBV29-1|-|TRBJ2-5|few
TGCAGCTACAGAATCCAAGAGACCCAGTACTTC
CSYRIQETQYF
>14|TRBV30|-|TRBJ1-3|-
TGTGCCTGGAGTCCCCAGGTCTCTGGAAACACCATATATTTT
CAWSPQVSGNTIYF
>17|TRBV28|TRBD1|TRBJ1-2|few
TGTGCCAGCAGTTCCGGGACAGGGCGCCGCTACGGCTATGGCTACACCTTC
CASSSGTGRRYGYGYTF
>18|TRBV10-1|-|TRBJ1-3|once
TGCGCCAGCGCTGAAAGGGGCTTCCTTAGGTGCTCTGGAAACACCATATATTTT
CASAERGFLRCSGNTIYF